This TCR beta chain was identified in a study of identical twins. This clonotype has a handful of counts. What it binds is unknown. In TCRdb, the 5' RACE reads were re-called with MiXCR into one record per CDR3 protein. The sample contains some 500,000 distinct CDR3 sequences, 12% to 15% of which appear only once. J lost 1 base, V lost 5 bases, and 7 bases had no gene match. Per germline, CDR1 SGHTA and CDR2 FQGNSA. CDR3 length: 16 residues. Notes on the study in general: Whereas memory repertoires showed no such difference, abundant cord blood beta clonotypes carried fewer insertions.

In addition, the sample was reused for a study of yellow fever vaccine responses in identical twins.

The TCR comes from a young woman in good health. The rearrangement links TRBV7-2 to TRBJ2-3, with 9 bases aligning to TRBD2. Sequencing was performed on CD4+ T cells sorted from blood. This CDR3 reads CASSREKREGTDTQYF. CDR3 in DNA: TGTGCCAGCAGCCGAGAGAAGCGGGAGGGCACAGATACGCAGTATTTT.